This TCR beta chain originates from a study of cytomegalovirus exposure and HLA in healthy donors. Though nominally healthy at sampling, donors likely had unrecorded immune exposures. This PCR relied on a set of 60 Vbeta primers and 13 Jbeta primers. TCRdb keeps only in-frame clones here, not all; method: immunoSEQ multiplex PCR. This listing includes more than 100,000 clones. Sequencing was carried out using PBMCs. This clonotype was sampled from a man aged 35 to 55 in good health and CMV-seronegative.

The CDR3 bases are TGTGCCAGCAGTAAGAGCGGGGGGCCCTACGAGCAGTACTTC. It codes for CASSKSGGPYEQYF. The chain recombines TRBV6-5 with TRBJ2-5; 9 positions agree with TRBD2. The DNA end favors TRBJ2-7, so the J call may be wrong. The CDR3 runs to 14 residues. Germline V gene lookup returns CDR1 MNHEY and CDR2 SVGAGI.